Listed below are T cell receptor beta chains from one sample, sequenced in a study of blood T cell repertoires in COVID-19. Data came from immunoSEQ multiplex PCR; TCRdb stores just in-frame clones and leaves some out. The repertoire consists of about 190,000 clones, with approximately 79% occurring once and the leading ten covering under 15%. The sample comprised peripheral blood. The receptor source for this set is a woman aged 45-59 years with acute or convalescent COVID-19. Each CDR3 is given without its conserved first and last residue.

v_gene: TRBV6-5
CDR3aa: ASSTAGNTIY

v_gene: TRBV29-1
CDR3aa: SVERTAVKNIQY

v_gene: TRBV19
CDR3aa: ASTRKGGGTDTQY

v_gene: TRBV30
CDR3aa: ASLRGYRGSNTEAF

v_gene: TRBV11-2
CDR3aa: ASSLASGNQPQH

v_gene: TRBV5-1
CDR3aa: ASSRDSKSSYNSPLH

v_gene: TRBV5-4
CDR3aa: ASSLDGTRLNYGYT

v_gene: TRBV2
CDR3aa: ASSQSSSHGANVLT

v_gene: TRBV10-3
CDR3aa: AIKNGTGRNQPQH

v_gene: TRBV19
CDR3aa: ASSNGQGAGPGELF

v_gene: TRBV27
CDR3aa: ASSLLVSGGRDEQF

v_gene: TRBV3-1/TRBV3-2
CDR3aa: ASSLLGSQPQH

v_gene: TRBV6-5
CDR3aa: ASNAGVLSNQPQH

v_gene: TRBV28
CDR3aa: ASSFDSNSPLH

v_gene: TRBV7-9
CDR3aa: ASSSRGGEAF

v_gene: TRBV5-1
CDR3aa: ASSFSSGVNTGELF

v_gene: TRBV24-1
CDR3aa: ATSFDRANAGELF

v_gene: TRBV28
CDR3aa: ASSQDRAGYT

v_gene: TRBV5-1
CDR3aa: ASSFGRSDTQY

v_gene: TRBV28
CDR3aa: ASSLGQGRIIAQH

v_gene: TRBV19
CDR3aa: ASSIDSQGYEQY

v_gene: TRBV28
CDR3aa: ASSPPAGGSYNSPLH

v_gene: TRBV5-1
CDR3aa: ASSLEQGSYGYT

v_gene: TRBV7-2
CDR3aa: ASSLAVGSLSNQPQH

v_gene: TRBV30
CDR3aa: AWRGRGAEFSGNTIY

v_gene: TRBV9
CDR3aa: ASSVDPGRTGELF

v_gene: TRBV9
CDR3aa: ASSVKGSGELF

v_gene: TRBV9
CDR3aa: ASSVGAAYEQY

v_gene: TRBV6-1
CDR3aa: ASSSGQPNQPQH

v_gene: TRBV2
CDR3aa: ASSNDRKNTGELF

v_gene: TRBV6-5
CDR3aa: ASILGAGDNYGYT

v_gene: TRBV5-1
CDR3aa: ASRAGEGLEQY

v_gene: TRBV10-3
CDR3aa: AIGGLSSTEAF

v_gene: TRBV6-2/TRBV6-3
CDR3aa: ASSALSENYGYT

v_gene: TRBV18
CDR3aa: ASSPPTSGRSPEQY

v_gene: TRBV19
CDR3aa: ASSIKSVGGAGGIQETQY

v_gene: TRBV18
CDR3aa: ASSRDLGYGYT

v_gene: TRBV11-3
CDR3aa: ASSLTPPGRGINQPQH

v_gene: TRBV7-9
CDR3aa: ASSPPGTLHYEQY

v_gene: TRBV2
CDR3aa: ASSRGQANTINSYEQY

v_gene: TRBV6-5
CDR3aa: ASSPGTAGNYGYT

v_gene: TRBV9
CDR3aa: ASSVDIGDRPTPLH

v_gene: TRBV9
CDR3aa: ASRTSGLTGELF

v_gene: TRBV7-9
CDR3aa: ASSLVKQGGETQY

v_gene: TRBV6-2/TRBV6-3
CDR3aa: ASNPSGINYEQY

v_gene: TRBV30
CDR3aa: ASERTSSYEQY

v_gene: TRBV5-6
CDR3aa: ASSHIQGTNEKLF

v_gene: TRBV7-2
CDR3aa: ASSERGDTQY

v_gene: TRBV5-5
CDR3aa: ASSFRVDGNQPQH

v_gene: TRBV19
CDR3aa: ASTGTGGSGYT